Listed below are T cell receptor beta chains from one sample, sequenced in a study of cytomegalovirus exposure and HLA in healthy donors. TCRdb keeps only in-frame clones here, not all; method: immunoSEQ multiplex PCR. The table includes some 180,000 clones, about 76% detected once. Sequenced sample: PBMCs. These receptors all come from a woman between 18 and 30 years old in good health and CMV-seropositive. CDR3s include the opening cysteine and the closing phenylalanine or tryptophan. Fields, in order: V gene, J gene, clone size, D gene, CDR3 DNA, CDR3 protein. The D gene is left open where the match is weak. The listing skips clone size in some rows; elsewhere it reads once, few, many or a size class.

V gene: TRBV6-1
J gene: TRBJ1-1
clone size: -
D gene: -
CDR3 DNA: TGTGCCAGCAGTGATGGACAGTACACTGAAGCTTTCTTT
CDR3 protein: CASSDGQYTEAFF

V gene: TRBV4-2
J gene: TRBJ1-5
clone size: -
D gene: -
CDR3 DNA: TGTGCCAGCAGCCAAGAATCCTATTACGAGGAACTAAATCAGCCCCAGCATTTT
CDR3 protein: CASSQESYYEELNQPQHF

V gene: TRBV15
J gene: TRBJ2-1
clone size: -
D gene: TRBD2
CDR3 DNA: TGTGCCACCAGCAGAGATAGCGGGGGGGTTAGCTCCTACAATGAGCAGTTCTTC
CDR3 protein: CATSRDSGGVSSYNEQFF

V gene: TRBV7-9
J gene: TRBJ1-1
clone size: -
D gene: TRBD1
CDR3 DNA: TGTGCCAGCAGCTTAGTCGGACAGGGGGCCGGGGAAGCTTTCTTT
CDR3 protein: CASSLVGQGAGEAFF

V gene: TRBV30
J gene: TRBJ1-4
clone size: -
D gene: TRBD1
CDR3 DNA: TGTGCCTGGAGTTTCCAGGGGGCAGGGGAAAAACTGTTTTTT
CDR3 protein: CAWSFQGAGEKLFF

V gene: TRBV5-4
J gene: TRBJ1-1
clone size: once
D gene: -
CDR3 DNA: TGTGCCAGCAGCTTGCTGGGACTAGGAGACACTGAAGCTTTCTTT
CDR3 protein: CASSLLGLGDTEAFF

V gene: TRBV11-2
J gene: TRBJ2-2
clone size: -
D gene: -
CDR3 DNA: TGTGCCAGCAGCTTCTCCCGGGACGGGGAGCTGTTTTTT
CDR3 protein: CASSFSRDGELFF

V gene: TRBV19
J gene: TRBJ2-7
clone size: -
D gene: -
CDR3 DNA: TGTGCCAGTAGTATTCGCAGGACCTACGAGCAGTACTTC
CDR3 protein: CASSIRRTYEQYF

V gene: TRBV30
J gene: TRBJ2-1
clone size: -
D gene: -
CDR3 DNA: TGTGCCTGGAGTGAACAGGGCAATGAGCAGTTCTTC
CDR3 protein: CAWSEQGNEQFF

V gene: TRBV29-1
J gene: TRBJ2-1
clone size: -
D gene: -
CDR3 DNA: TGCAGCGTTGCGGACAGCAGGAATGAGCAGTTCTTC
CDR3 protein: CSVADSRNEQFF

V gene: TRBV29-1
J gene: TRBJ2-7
clone size: -
D gene: -
CDR3 DNA: TGCAGCGTTAGGCCGGCGGGCGACGAGCAGTACTTC
CDR3 protein: CSVRPAGDEQYF

V gene: TRBV9
J gene: TRBJ2-1
clone size: -
D gene: TRBD2
CDR3 DNA: TGTGCCAGCAGCGTGATAGCGGGGGGATTCAATGAGCAGTTCTTC
CDR3 protein: CASSVIAGGFNEQFF

V gene: TRBV4-3
J gene: TRBJ2-3
clone size: -
D gene: TRBD1
CDR3 DNA: TGCGCCAGCAGCCTTATTCAGGGGGACGCCCAAAGCACAGATACGCAGTATTTT
CDR3 protein: CASSLIQGDAQSTDTQYF

V gene: TRBV13
J gene: TRBJ2-3
clone size: -
D gene: -
CDR3 DNA: TGTGCCAGCAGCGCGAGTAGCACAGATACGCAGTATTTT
CDR3 protein: CASSASSTDTQYF

V gene: TRBV28
J gene: TRBJ2-5
clone size: few
D gene: -
CDR3 DNA: TGTGCCAGCAGTCACCCCCTTATCCCCGGGATCCAAGAGACCCAGTACTTC
CDR3 protein: CASSHPLIPGIQETQYF

V gene: TRBV4-3
J gene: TRBJ2-7
clone size: -
D gene: TRBD1
CDR3 DNA: TGCGCCAGCAGCCAACAAATCGGGACAGGGGCCTACGAGCAGTACTTC
CDR3 protein: CASSQQIGTGAYEQYF

V gene: TRBV7-2
J gene: TRBJ2-7
clone size: few
D gene: TRBD1
CDR3 DNA: TGTGCCAGCAGCTTAGAGAGGGGGCGGACCTACGAGCAGTACTTC
CDR3 protein: CASSLERGRTYEQYF

V gene: TRBV10-1
J gene: TRBJ2-1
clone size: -
D gene: TRBD2
CDR3 DNA: TGCGCCAGCAGTCCTCTAGCGGGGAAGTTCTTC
CDR3 protein: CASSPLAGKFF

V gene: TRBV20-1
J gene: TRBJ1-2
clone size: -
D gene: -
CDR3 DNA: TGCAGTGCTAGAGGCAGTGGCTACACCTTC
CDR3 protein: CSARGSGYTF

V gene: TRBV30
J gene: TRBJ1-1
clone size: -
D gene: -
CDR3 DNA: TGTGCCTGGAGTCGGTGGGAGACTGAAGCTTTCTTT
CDR3 protein: CAWSRWETEAFF

V gene: TRBV7-3
J gene: TRBJ1-5
clone size: -
D gene: TRBD1
CDR3 DNA: TGTGCCAGCAGCCAAAAGGGGCATCAAGGAGGGGGCGTAAATCAGCCCCAGCATTTT
CDR3 protein: CASSQKGHQGGGVNQPQHF

V gene: TRBV19
J gene: TRBJ2-2
clone size: -
D gene: TRBD1
CDR3 DNA: TGTGCCAGTAGCCCCGGACAGGGGGCTGACACCGGGGAGCTGTTTTTT
CDR3 protein: CASSPGQGADTGELFF

V gene: TRBV7-9
J gene: TRBJ2-1
clone size: few
D gene: TRBD2
CDR3 DNA: TGTGCCAGCAGCGCCGACGGACTAGCGGGGGGGGTCAATGAGCAGTTCTTC
CDR3 protein: CASSADGLAGGVNEQFF

V gene: TRBV5-1
J gene: TRBJ1-4
clone size: -
D gene: -
CDR3 DNA: TGCGCCAGCAGTTTAGACAGCGAAAAACTGTTTTTT
CDR3 protein: CASSLDSEKLFF

V gene: TRBV5-4
J gene: TRBJ2-5
clone size: -
D gene: -
CDR3 DNA: TGTGCCAGCAGCCAAGAGTACCAAGAGACCCAGTACTTC
CDR3 protein: CASSQEYQETQYF

V gene: TRBV18
J gene: TRBJ1-2
clone size: -
D gene: -
CDR3 DNA: TGTGCCAGCTCATCGGACAGACGCACTAACTATGGCTACACCTTC
CDR3 protein: CASSSDRRTNYGYTF

V gene: TRBV19
J gene: TRBJ1-1
clone size: -
D gene: TRBD1
CDR3 DNA: TGTGCCAGTAGTATTAAACAGGGGGACATGAACACTGAAGCTTTCTTT
CDR3 protein: CASSIKQGDMNTEAFF

V gene: TRBV5-1
J gene: TRBJ2-3
clone size: once
D gene: TRBD1
CDR3 DNA: TGCGCCAGCAGCTTGGAGGGGGCGCCGACAGATACGCAGTATTTT
CDR3 protein: CASSLEGAPTDTQYF

V gene: TRBV11-2
J gene: TRBJ2-1
clone size: few
D gene: TRBD2
CDR3 DNA: TGTGCCAGCAGCCCCAATAGGGATCTAGCGGAGGTCTTC
CDR3 protein: CASSPNRDLAEVF

V gene: TRBV7-9
J gene: TRBJ2-5
clone size: few
D gene: TRBD2
CDR3 DNA: TGTGCCAGCAGCAATAGCGGGGGGCCTCAAGAGACCCAGTACTTC
CDR3 protein: CASSNSGGPQETQYF

V gene: TRBV7-9
J gene: TRBJ2-5
clone size: -
D gene: -
CDR3 DNA: TGTGCCAGCAGCCCCCCAGGGGAGACCCAGTACTTC
CDR3 protein: CASSPPGETQYF

V gene: TRBV11-2
J gene: TRBJ1-5
clone size: -
D gene: TRBD1
CDR3 DNA: TGTGCCAGCAGCTTGGACAGGGTGGATCAGCCCCAGCATTTT
CDR3 protein: CASSLDRVDQPQHF

V gene: TRBV15
J gene: TRBJ2-2
clone size: -
D gene: -
CDR3 DNA: TGTGCCACCAGCAGAGGTCAGAACACCGGGGAGCTGTTTTTT
CDR3 protein: CATSRGQNTGELFF

V gene: TRBV9
J gene: TRBJ2-1
clone size: -
D gene: TRBD2
CDR3 DNA: TGTGCCAGCAGCGGGACTAGCGGGACCCTGAATGAGCAGTTCTTC
CDR3 protein: CASSGTSGTLNEQFF

V gene: TRBV29-1
J gene: TRBJ1-1
clone size: -
D gene: -
CDR3 DNA: TGCAGCGTTGAAGATCGGACTGAAGCTTTCTTT
CDR3 protein: CSVEDRTEAFF

V gene: TRBV10-3
J gene: TRBJ1-2
clone size: -
D gene: -
CDR3 DNA: TGTGCCATCAGTGGGGGGGAAGAGTCCTATGGCTACACCTTC
CDR3 protein: CAISGGEESYGYTF

V gene: TRBV6-6
J gene: TRBJ2-7
clone size: few
D gene: -
CDR3 DNA: TGTGCCAGCAGTTACGGGGCAGGGACCTACGAGCAGTACTTC
CDR3 protein: CASSYGAGTYEQYF

V gene: TRBV13
J gene: TRBJ2-3
clone size: -
D gene: TRBD2
CDR3 DNA: TGTGCCAGCAGCTTAGAGGGACTAGCGGGGCCTAGCACAGATACGCAGTATTTT
CDR3 protein: CASSLEGLAGPSTDTQYF

V gene: TRBV25-1
J gene: TRBJ1-5
clone size: -
D gene: TRBD1
CDR3 DNA: TGTGCCAGCAGTGAATCCGGGACAGCAGATAGCAATCAGCCCCAGCATTTT
CDR3 protein: CASSESGTADSNQPQHF

V gene: TRBV7-2
J gene: TRBJ2-2
clone size: once
D gene: TRBD2
CDR3 DNA: TGTGCCAGCAGCTTACGCCAGACTAGCGGGGGGATTAACACCGGGGAGCTGTTTTTT
CDR3 protein: CASSLRQTSGGINTGELFF

V gene: TRBV9
J gene: TRBJ1-2
clone size: -
D gene: -
CDR3 DNA: TGTGCCAGCAGCAAGCGGGACGGATATGGAGGCTACACCTTC
CDR3 protein: CASSKRDGYGGYTF

V gene: TRBV29-1
J gene: TRBJ1-2
clone size: -
D gene: -
CDR3 DNA: TGCAGCGTGGTTGGGGGGATAGAAGAACCGGGGCGCTACACCTTC
CDR3 protein: CSVVGGIEEPGRYTF

V gene: TRBV2
J gene: TRBJ2-2
clone size: -
D gene: TRBD1
CDR3 DNA: TGTGCCAGCAGTGAAGCGTGGACAGGGGGTCGGACCGGGGAGCTGTTTTTT
CDR3 protein: CASSEAWTGGRTGELFF

V gene: TRBV7-6
J gene: TRBJ2-7
clone size: once
D gene: TRBD1
CDR3 DNA: TGTGCCAGCAGCCCATCCCACGAAAAGACAGGGCAAGCCTACGAGCAGTACTTC
CDR3 protein: CASSPSHEKTGQAYEQYF

V gene: TRBV9
J gene: TRBJ2-1
clone size: -
D gene: -
CDR3 DNA: TGTGCCAGCAGCGATGGGACAACCGGTGAGCAGTTCTTC
CDR3 protein: CASSDGTTGEQFF

V gene: TRBV5-5
J gene: TRBJ2-7
clone size: few
D gene: -
CDR3 DNA: TGTGCCAGCAGCCCTACGTCGGAGGGTACCTACGAGCAGTACTTC
CDR3 protein: CASSPTSEGTYEQYF

V gene: TRBV2
J gene: TRBJ2-7
clone size: once
D gene: TRBD1
CDR3 DNA: TGTGCCAGCACCCCGGACAGGGGTACCTACGAGCAGTACTTC
CDR3 protein: CASTPDRGTYEQYF

V gene: TRBV9
J gene: TRBJ1-6
clone size: -
D gene: -
CDR3 DNA: TGTGCCAGCAGCGTAGACCAGGATTCACCCCTCCACTTT
CDR3 protein: CASSVDQDSPLHF

V gene: TRBV27
J gene: TRBJ1-1
clone size: -
D gene: TRBD1
CDR3 DNA: TGTGCCAGCAGTTCCTTACAGGGGGCGATCACTGAAGCTTTCTTT
CDR3 protein: CASSSLQGAITEAFF

V gene: TRBV6-1
J gene: TRBJ2-3
clone size: once
D gene: -
CDR3 DNA: TGTGCCAGCAGGGCTACAGGCCCCGGTGCAGATACGCAGTATTTT
CDR3 protein: CASRATGPGADTQYF

V gene: TRBV13
J gene: TRBJ2-7
clone size: -
D gene: TRBD2
CDR3 DNA: TGTGCCAGCAGCTTAGATGCAGGGCCGGGACTAGCGGGCGAGCAGTACTTC
CDR3 protein: CASSLDAGPGLAGEQYF

V gene: TRBV19
J gene: TRBJ1-1
clone size: -
D gene: TRBD1
CDR3 DNA: TGTGCCAGTAGGCAAAGGGACAGGGGAGGTTCAAACACTGAAGCTTTCTTT
CDR3 protein: CASRQRDRGGSNTEAFF

V gene: TRBV30
J gene: TRBJ1-3
clone size: -
D gene: TRBD1
CDR3 DNA: TGTGCCTGGAGTGTTGGGACAGCCGGAAACACCATATATTTT
CDR3 protein: CAWSVGTAGNTIYF

V gene: TRBV6-1
J gene: TRBJ1-1
clone size: few
D gene: -
CDR3 DNA: TGTGCCAGCAGTGAAGTGATCCACAGGGAGAGGGCTGAAGCTTTCTTT
CDR3 protein: CASSEVIHRERAEAFF

V gene: TRBV4-1
J gene: TRBJ2-5
clone size: -
D gene: -
CDR3 DNA: TGCGCCAGCAGCCACGTCTTGATGGGGCGAGAGCAGTACTTC
CDR3 protein: CASSHVLMGREQYF

V gene: TRBV30
J gene: TRBJ2-1
clone size: -
D gene: -
CDR3 DNA: TGTGCCTGGAGTGCGTCCTACAATGAGCAGTTCTTC
CDR3 protein: CAWSASYNEQFF

V gene: TRBV15
J gene: TRBJ2-1
clone size: -
D gene: -
CDR3 DNA: TGTGCCACCAGTAACAGGGTCAATGAGCAGTTCTTC
CDR3 protein: CATSNRVNEQFF

V gene: TRBV28
J gene: TRBJ1-5
clone size: once
D gene: -
CDR3 DNA: TGTGCCAGCAGTCCCCTGAGGCAGGGGTATAATCAGCCCCAGCATTTT
CDR3 protein: CASSPLRQGYNQPQHF

V gene: TRBV6-5
J gene: TRBJ2-3
clone size: once
D gene: TRBD2
CDR3 DNA: TGTGCCAGCAGTTACGGTGTGAGCGGGGGAACAGATACGCAGTATTTT
CDR3 protein: CASSYGVSGGTDTQYF

V gene: TRBV7-9
J gene: TRBJ1-6
clone size: -
D gene: -
CDR3 DNA: TGTTCCAGCAGCTTAGGGTTGAGCTCCTATAATTCACCCCTCCACTTT
CDR3 protein: CSSSLGLSSYNSPLHF